This is a list of T cell receptor beta chains from one sample in a study of blood T cell repertoires in COVID-19. This table comes from immunoSEQ multiplex PCR, and its TCRdb copy is limited to in-frame clones, with some not included. The sample lists fewer than 40,000 clones; just under 85% were seen once. Sequencing input: peripheral blood. The receptor set was obtained from a human donor in a cohort sampled during active COVID-19. Each CDR3 is given without its conserved first and last residue. Fields, in order: V gene, CDR3 protein.

v_call: TRBV10-3
cdr3_aa: AISESTGLETQY

v_call: TRBV27
cdr3_aa: ASSLRTGLRNTEAF

v_call: TRBV3-1/TRBV3-2
cdr3_aa: ASSQGRVREQY

v_call: TRBV4-3
cdr3_aa: ASSLTTDTHYGYT

v_call: TRBV7-2
cdr3_aa: ASSGESIDTQY

v_call: TRBV4-2
cdr3_aa: ASSQDRAGDLGDEQF

v_call: TRBV6-5
cdr3_aa: ASSYRGGGYT

v_call: TRBV3-1/TRBV3-2
cdr3_aa: ASSRTGGITGELF

v_call: TRBV7-2
cdr3_aa: ASSLGLGEDSQY

v_call: TRBV2
cdr3_aa: ASSSGTYNEQF

v_call: TRBV12-2
cdr3_aa: ASRFRGRGTDTQY

v_call: TRBV7-8
cdr3_aa: ASSLAQPVTGGVDTQY

v_call: TRBV5-5
cdr3_aa: ASAGVLYEQY

v_call: TRBV4-2
cdr3_aa: ASSRDKHPISGANVLT

v_call: TRBV11-2
cdr3_aa: ASSSNREETQY

v_call: TRBV7-3
cdr3_aa: ASSLTGQGEPLH

v_call: TRBV19
cdr3_aa: ASSAGGRNEKLF

v_call: TRBV24-1
cdr3_aa: ATSGQGPTSGANVLT

v_call: TRBV3-1/TRBV3-2
cdr3_aa: ASRGLAGATQY

v_call: TRBV19
cdr3_aa: ASSSGVGNEQY

v_call: TRBV5-1
cdr3_aa: ASSLDRNIQY

v_call: TRBV5-1
cdr3_aa: ASSLTGTASTGELF

v_call: TRBV7-8
cdr3_aa: ASSFDQAGLYGYT

v_call: TRBV3-1/TRBV3-2
cdr3_aa: ASNWGTGGTVAF

v_call: TRBV6-5
cdr3_aa: ASSYGQNYGYT

v_call: TRBV14
cdr3_aa: ASSFYGRGNTIY

v_call: TRBV5-1
cdr3_aa: ASSKAQGPFGNTIY

v_call: TRBV19
cdr3_aa: ASSLQGPNSPLH

v_call: TRBV27
cdr3_aa: ASTSRLPNEKLF